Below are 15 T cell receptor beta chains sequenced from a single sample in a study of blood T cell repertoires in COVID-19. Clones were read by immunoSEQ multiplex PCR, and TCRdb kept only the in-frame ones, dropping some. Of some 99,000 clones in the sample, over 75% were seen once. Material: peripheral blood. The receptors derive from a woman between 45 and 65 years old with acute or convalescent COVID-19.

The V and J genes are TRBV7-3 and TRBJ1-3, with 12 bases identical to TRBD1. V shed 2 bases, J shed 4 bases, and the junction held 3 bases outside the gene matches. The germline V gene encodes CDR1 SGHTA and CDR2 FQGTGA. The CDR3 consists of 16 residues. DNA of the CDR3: TGTGCCAGCAGCTTAGGGACAGGGGGCGCGGGAAACACCATATATTTT. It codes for CASSLGTGGAGNTIYF.

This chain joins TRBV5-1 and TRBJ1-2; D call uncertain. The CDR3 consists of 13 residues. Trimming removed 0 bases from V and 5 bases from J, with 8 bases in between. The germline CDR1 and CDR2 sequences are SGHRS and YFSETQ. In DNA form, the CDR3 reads TGCGCCAGCAGCTTGGGGCAGGTTTATGGCTACACCTTC. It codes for CASSLGQVYGYTF. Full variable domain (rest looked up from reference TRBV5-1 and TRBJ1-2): KAGVTQTPRYLIKTRGQQVTLSCSPISGHRSVSWYQQTPGQGLQFLFEYFSETQRNKGNFPGRFSGRQFSNSRSEMNVSTLELGDSALYLCASSLGQVYGYTFGSGTRLTVV.

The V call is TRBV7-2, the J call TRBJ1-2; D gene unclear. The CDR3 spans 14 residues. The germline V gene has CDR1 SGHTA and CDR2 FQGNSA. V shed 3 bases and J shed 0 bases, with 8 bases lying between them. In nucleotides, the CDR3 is TGTGCCAGCAGCTTGAGCCATTCTAACTATGGCTACACCTTC. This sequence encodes CASSLSHSNYGYTF.

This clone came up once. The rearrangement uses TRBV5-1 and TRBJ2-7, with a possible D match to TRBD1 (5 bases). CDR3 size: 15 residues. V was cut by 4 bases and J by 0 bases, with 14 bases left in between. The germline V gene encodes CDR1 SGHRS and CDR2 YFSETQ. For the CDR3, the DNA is TGCGCCAGCAGCCTCCTTGGACATTTCTCCTACGAGCAGTACTTC. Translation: CASSLLGHFSYEQYF.

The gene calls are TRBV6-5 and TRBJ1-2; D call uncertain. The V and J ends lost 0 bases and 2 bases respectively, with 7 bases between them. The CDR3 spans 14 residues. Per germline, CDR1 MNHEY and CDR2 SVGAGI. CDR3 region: CASSYSIGNYGYTF. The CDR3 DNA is TGTGCCAGCAGTTACTCGATCGGGAACTATGGCTACACCTTC.

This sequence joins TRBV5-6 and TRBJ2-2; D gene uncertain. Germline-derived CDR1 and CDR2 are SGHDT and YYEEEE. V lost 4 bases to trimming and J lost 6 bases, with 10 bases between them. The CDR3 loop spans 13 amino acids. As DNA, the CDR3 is TGTGCCAGCAGCCTTGTTGTGTCCGGGGAGCTGTTTTTT. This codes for CASSLVVSGELFF. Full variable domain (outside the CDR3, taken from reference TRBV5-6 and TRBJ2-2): DAGVTQSPTHLIKTRGQQVTLRCSPKSGHDTVSWYQQALGQGPQFIFQYYEEEERQRGNFPDRFSGHQFPNYSSELNVNALLLGDSALYLCASSLVVSGELFFGEGSRLTVL.

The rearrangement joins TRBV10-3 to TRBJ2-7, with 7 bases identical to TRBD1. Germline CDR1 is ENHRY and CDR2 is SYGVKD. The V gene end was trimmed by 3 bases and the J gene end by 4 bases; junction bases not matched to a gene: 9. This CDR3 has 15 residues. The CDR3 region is CAISEVTGQPYEQYF. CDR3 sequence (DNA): TGTGCCATCAGTGAAGTTACGGGACAGCCGTACGAGCAGTACTTC.

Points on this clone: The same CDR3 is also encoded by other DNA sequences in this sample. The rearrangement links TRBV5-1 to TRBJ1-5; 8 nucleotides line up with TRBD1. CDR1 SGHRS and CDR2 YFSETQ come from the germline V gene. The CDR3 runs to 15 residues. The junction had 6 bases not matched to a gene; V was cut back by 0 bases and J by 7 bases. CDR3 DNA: TGCGCCAGCAGCTTGGATGGACAGGGAAACCAGCCCCAGCATTTT. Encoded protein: CASSLDGQGNQPQHF.

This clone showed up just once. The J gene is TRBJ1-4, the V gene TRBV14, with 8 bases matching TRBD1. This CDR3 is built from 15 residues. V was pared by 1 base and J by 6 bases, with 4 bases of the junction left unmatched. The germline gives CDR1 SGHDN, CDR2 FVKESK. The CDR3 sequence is CASSQGPGGDEKLFF. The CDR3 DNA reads TGTGCCAGCAGCCAAGGTCCAGGGGGCGATGAAAAACTGTTTTTT.

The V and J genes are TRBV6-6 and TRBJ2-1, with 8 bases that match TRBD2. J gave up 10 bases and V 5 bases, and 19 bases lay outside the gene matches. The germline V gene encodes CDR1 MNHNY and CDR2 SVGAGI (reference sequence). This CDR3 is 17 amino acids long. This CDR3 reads CASSRPSTGGPSGEQFF. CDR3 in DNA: TGTGCCAGCAGTCGACCCTCCACGGGGGGGCCCTCGGGGGAGCAGTTCTTC.

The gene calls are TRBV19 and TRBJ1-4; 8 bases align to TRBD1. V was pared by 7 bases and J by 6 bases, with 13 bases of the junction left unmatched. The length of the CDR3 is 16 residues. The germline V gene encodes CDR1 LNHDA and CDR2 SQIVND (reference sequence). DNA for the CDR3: TGTGCCAGTAACCGAGGACTACAGGGGGGTTATGAAAAACTGTTTTTT. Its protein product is CASNRGLQGGYEKLFF.

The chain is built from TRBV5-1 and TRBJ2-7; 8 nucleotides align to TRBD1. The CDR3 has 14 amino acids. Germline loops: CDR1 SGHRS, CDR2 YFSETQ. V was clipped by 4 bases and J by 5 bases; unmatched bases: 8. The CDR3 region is CASSPTQGADEQYF. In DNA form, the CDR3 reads TGCGCCAGCAGCCCAACTCAGGGGGCGGACGAGCAGTACTTC.

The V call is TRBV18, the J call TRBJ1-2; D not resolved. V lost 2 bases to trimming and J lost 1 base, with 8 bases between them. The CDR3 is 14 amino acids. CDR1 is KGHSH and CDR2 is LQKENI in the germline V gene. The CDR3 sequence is CASSPGGVNYGYTF. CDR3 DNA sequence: TGTGCCAGCTCACCAGGCGGCGTTAACTATGGCTACACCTTC.

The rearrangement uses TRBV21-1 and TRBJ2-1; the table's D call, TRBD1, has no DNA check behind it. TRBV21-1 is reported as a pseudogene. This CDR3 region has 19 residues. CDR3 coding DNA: TGTGCCAGCAGCAAATTTGGTATTGAGACCGGGACAGGGACCCCCAGGGGGTTCTTC. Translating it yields CASSKFGIETGTGTPRGFF.

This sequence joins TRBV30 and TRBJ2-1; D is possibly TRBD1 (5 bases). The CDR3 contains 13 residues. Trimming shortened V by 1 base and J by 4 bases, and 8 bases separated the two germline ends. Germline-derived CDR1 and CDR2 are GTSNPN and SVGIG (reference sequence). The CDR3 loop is CAWSGGGYNEQFF. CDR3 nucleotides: TGTGCCTGGAGTGGGGGCGGTTACAATGAGCAGTTCTTC.